Listed below are T cell receptor beta chains from one sample, sequenced in a study of post-analysis software for immune sequencing data. A single record per CDR3 protein comes from TCRdb applying MiXCR to the PCR reads. The sample carries 500,000 to 600,000 distinct CDR3 sequences, roughly 40% recorded once. Sequenced: blood. The receptor source for this set is a girl aged 5 to 17 with multiple sclerosis. CDR3s include the opening cysteine and the closing phenylalanine or tryptophan. A D gene is named only where the DNA matches it firmly. Clone size is given for some rows only: seen once, a few or many times, or a class if the clone is expanded.

abundance	v_gene	j_gene	d_gene	CDR3aa	CDR3nt
.	TRBV7-9	TRBJ2-4	TRBD1	CASSSIIWTGGAQYF	TGTGCCAGCAGCTCGATCATTTGGACAGGGGGCGCGCAGTACTTC
.	TRBV29-1	TRBJ2-2	.	CSVLGRDNGELFF	TGCAGCGTTTTAGGGAGGGACAACGGGGAGCTGTTTTTT
.	TRBV7-2	TRBJ2-7	.	CASNYLSGRGPLYEQYF	TGTGCCAGCAACTACCTCTCGGGCAGGGGACCCCTCTACGAGCAGTACTTC
.	TRBV11-1	TRBJ2-1	.	CASSILGAPYNEQFF	TGTGCCAGCAGCATCTTAGGGGCCCCCTACAATGAGCAGTTCTTC
.	TRBV14	TRBJ2-1	.	CASSRRWGGRNEQFF	TGTGCCAGCAGCCGACGTTGGGGGGGCCGCAATGAGCAGTTCTTC
.	TRBV7-2	TRBJ2-2	TRBD2	CASSLGLAGARNTGELFF	TGTGCCAGCAGCTTGGGTCTGGCGGGAGCTAGGAACACCGGGGAGCTGTTTTTT
.	TRBV20-1	TRBJ2-5	TRBD1	CSASRDRGRKQYF	TGCAGTGCTTCCCGGGACAGGGGTCGGAAGCAGTACTTC
.	TRBV6-5	TRBJ2-5	TRBD1	CASSYRPAGTGKLETQYF	TGTGCCAGCAGTTACAGACCCGCCGGGACAGGGAAGTTAGAGACCCAGTACTTC
.	TRBV7-8	TRBJ2-7	TRBD2	CASSLGVPWREGHNEQYF	TGTGCCAGCAGCTTAGGGGTCCCCTGGCGGGAGGGCCACAACGAGCAGTACTTC
.	TRBV7-9	TRBJ2-7	TRBD2	CASSIGLAGPTYEQYF	TGTGCCAGCAGCATTGGACTAGCAGGACCAACCTACGAGCAGTACTTC
.	TRBV10-3	TRBJ2-7	TRBD2	CAISGAGAAPPSYEQYF	TGTGCCATCAGTGGTGCGGGAGCGGCGCCCCCCTCCTACGAGCAGTACTTC
.	TRBV12-3/TRBV12-4	TRBJ2-1	TRBD2	CASSLTGLPYNEQFF	TGTGCCAGCAGTCTCACGGGACTACCCTACAATGAGCAGTTCTTC
.	TRBV29-1	TRBJ1-4	.	CSVGDRVDEKLFF	TGCAGCGTTGGGGATCGGGTGGATGAAAAACTGTTTTTT
few	TRBV12-3/TRBV12-4	TRBJ1-6	.	CASSWILGDNSPLHF	TGTGCCAGCAGTTGGATTCTGGGAGATAATTCACCCCTCCACTTT
few	TRBV10-2	TRBJ2-1	.	CASSDRGGKAYNEQFF	TGCGCCAGCAGTGACCGCGGTGGAAAGGCCTACAATGAGCAGTTCTTC
few	TRBV11-2	TRBJ2-7	TRBD2	CASSKGGSGNTDEQYF	TGTGCCAGCTCCAAGGGGGGTAGCGGGAATACGGACGAGCAGTACTTC
.	TRBV20-1	TRBJ2-1	TRBD2	CSAHTSGSDNEQFF	TGCAGTGCCCATACTAGCGGGAGCGACAATGAGCAGTTCTTC
.	TRBV27	TRBJ2-2	TRBD2	CASSPRTSGTFANTGELFF	TGTGCCAGCAGTCCGAGGACTAGCGGGACGTTCGCGAACACCGGGGAGCTGTTTTTT
.	TRBV5-1	TRBJ2-1	.	CASSPGSYYNEQFF	TGCGCCAGCAGTCCCGGGTCCTACTACAATGAGCAGTTCTTC
.	TRBV27	TRBJ1-2	.	CASSFHRTKDGHTF	TGTGCCAGCAGTTTCCACAGGACAAAGGATGGCCACACCTTC
.	TRBV4-2	TRBJ2-2	TRBD2	CATSRPISGSGSIGELFF	TGTGCCACCAGCCGACCGATTTCGGGGAGCGGGAGTATCGGGGAGCTGTTTTTT
.	TRBV20-1	TRBJ1-5	.	CSARAPYNYSNQPQHF	TGCAGTGCTAGAGCCCCCTATAACTATAGCAATCAGCCCCAGCATTTT
once	TRBV6-2/TRBV6-3	TRBJ2-7	TRBD1	CASSPRTGGFYEQYF	TGTGCCAGCAGTCCTCGGACAGGGGGCTTCTACGAGCAGTACTTC
.	TRBV4-2	TRBJ2-1	TRBD2	CASSRRLAYNEQFF	TGTGCCAGCAGCCGGAGACTAGCTTACAATGAGCAGTTCTTC
few	TRBV7-9	TRBJ2-5	TRBD1	CASSLSNRGRGQYF	TGTGCCAGCAGCTTAAGCAACAGGGGGCGAGGGCAGTACTTC
.	TRBV20-1	TRBJ2-7	TRBD2	CSARETSGGAYEQYF	TGCAGTGCTAGGGAAACTAGCGGGGGGGCGTACGAGCAGTACTTC
once	TRBV20-1	TRBJ2-7	.	CSASHRGGVYEQYF	TGCAGTGCTTCTCACAGGGGCGGGGTTTACGAGCAGTACTTC
few	TRBV10-1	TRBJ2-7	TRBD1	CASSALGQGNEQYF	TGCGCCAGCAGTGCCCTAGGACAGGGGAACGAGCAGTACTTC
.	TRBV4-1	TRBJ2-7	.	CASSLPTGTGSYEQYF	TGCGCCAGCAGCCTCCCAACCGGGACTGGCTCCTACGAGCAGTACTTC
.	TRBV12-3/TRBV12-4	TRBJ2-3	.	CASTTGSGTITDTQYF	TGTGCCAGCACCACAGGGAGCGGGACCATCACAGATACGCAGTATTTT
.	TRBV12-3/TRBV12-4	TRBJ2-7	.	CASSLGGRYPLDYEQYF	TGTGCCAGCAGCCTTGGGGGGAGGTATCCTCTTGACTACGAGCAGTACTTC
.	TRBV5-1	TRBJ2-1	.	CASSSDYYNEQFF	TGCGCCAGCAGCTCTGACTACTACAATGAGCAGTTCTTC
.	TRBV28	TRBJ2-1	TRBD2	CASSFRGTSGRETHNEQFF	TGTGCCAGCAGTTTTAGAGGGACTAGCGGGAGGGAGACCCACAATGAGCAGTTCTTC
few	TRBV7-8	TRBJ2-1	TRBD2	CASNSLAGRYNEQFF	TGTGCCAGCAACTCACTAGCGGGCAGGTACAATGAGCAGTTCTTC
few	TRBV20-1	TRBJ1-2	TRBD1	CSAREPRADRNYGYTF	TGCAGTGCTAGGGAGCCCCGAGCGGACAGGAACTATGGCTACACCTTC
.	TRBV7-2	TRBJ2-7	TRBD2	CASSFIREGGQYF	TGTGCCAGCAGCTTCATCCGGGAGGGCGGGCAGTACTTC
.	TRBV7-9	TRBJ2-3	.	CASSPRVAENAQDTQYF	TGTGCCAGCAGCCCTCGAGTAGCGGAAAATGCACAGGATACGCAGTATTTT
few	TRBV29-1	TRBJ1-2	TRBD1	CSVVGTGVAYGYTF	TGCAGCGTCGTAGGAACAGGGGTGGCCTATGGCTACACCTTC